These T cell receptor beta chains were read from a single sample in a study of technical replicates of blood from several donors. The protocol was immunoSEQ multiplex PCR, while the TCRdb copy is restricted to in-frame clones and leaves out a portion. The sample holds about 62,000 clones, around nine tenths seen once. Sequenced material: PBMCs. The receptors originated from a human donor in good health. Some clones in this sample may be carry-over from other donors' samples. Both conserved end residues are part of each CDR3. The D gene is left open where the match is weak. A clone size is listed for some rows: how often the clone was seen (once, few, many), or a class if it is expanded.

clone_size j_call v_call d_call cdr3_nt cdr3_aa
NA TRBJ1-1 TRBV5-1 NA TGCGCCAGCAGCTTAAGGCAGGGAATAAGCACTGAAGCTTTCTTT CASSLRQGISTEAFF
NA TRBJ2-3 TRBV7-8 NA TGTGCCAGCAGCCCGGGAGTAGATACGCAGTATTTT CASSPGVDTQYF
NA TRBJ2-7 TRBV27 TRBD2 TGTGCCAGCAGTGAACTAGCGGGAGTCTACGAGCAGTACTTC CASSELAGVYEQYF
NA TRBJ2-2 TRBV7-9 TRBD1 TGTGCCAGCAGCCAACTGCCGGGACAGTCGCACACCGGGGAGCTGTTTTTT CASSQLPGQSHTGELFF
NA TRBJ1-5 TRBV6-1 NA TGTGCCAGTACGACAGTAACTGGCAATCAGCCCCAGCATTTT CASTTVTGNQPQHF
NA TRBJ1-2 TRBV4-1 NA TGCGCCAGCAGCCCAGTCGGGGGGTCCGGCTACACCTTC CASSPVGGSGYTF
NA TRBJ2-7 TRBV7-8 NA TGTGCCAGCAGCTTAGCCATAGCCTCCTACGAGCAGTACTTC CASSLAIASYEQYF
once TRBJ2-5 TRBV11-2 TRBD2 TGTGCCAGCAGCTTAAGACTAGCGGGATATGAGACCCAGTACTTC CASSLRLAGYETQYF
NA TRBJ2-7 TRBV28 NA TGTGCCAGCAGGACAACAGGGCGCTCCTACGAGCAGTACTTC CASRTTGRSYEQYF
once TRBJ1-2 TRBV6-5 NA TGTGCCAGCAGTATGGACAGAACTGGGGTCGGGACCTTC CASSMDRTGVGTF
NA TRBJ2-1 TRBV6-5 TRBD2 TGTGCCGCGGGGGGGACTAGCGGGTTTAATGAGCAGTTCTTC CAAGGTSGFNEQFF
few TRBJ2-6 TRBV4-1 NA TGCGCCAGCAGCCAAGAACGCCGGGTTTCTGGGGCCAACGTCCTGACTTTC CASSQERRVSGANVLTF
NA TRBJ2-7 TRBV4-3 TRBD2 TGCGCCAGCAGCCAAGATCTACCGGGGGGCTCCTACGAGCAGTACTTC CASSQDLPGGSYEQYF
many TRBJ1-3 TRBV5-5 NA TGTGCCAGCAGCGGAGGGGACTCTGGAAACACCATATATTTT CASSGGDSGNTIYF
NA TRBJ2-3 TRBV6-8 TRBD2 TGTGCCACTAAGCCCGGGACTAGCGTCGCAAATACGCAGTATTTT CATKPGTSVANTQYF
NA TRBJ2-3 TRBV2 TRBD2 TGTGCCAGCAGTTGGACTAGCGGGGGTAGGACAGATACGCAGTATTTT CASSWTSGGRTDTQYF
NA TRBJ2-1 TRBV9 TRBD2 TGTGCCAGCAGCGTGCGGGGGACTAGCGGGATTAATGAGCAGTTCTTC CASSVRGTSGINEQFF
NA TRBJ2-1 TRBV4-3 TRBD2 TGCGCCAGCAGCGAACTAGCGGGGGGGTACAATGAGCAGTTCTTC CASSELAGGYNEQFF
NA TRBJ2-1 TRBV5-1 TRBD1 TGCGCCAGCAGCTTTCGGGACAGGGCCTACAATGAGCAGTTCTTC CASSFRDRAYNEQFF
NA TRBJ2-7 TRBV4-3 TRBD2 TGCGCCAGCAGCCAAGGGGTCAAATGGCGACTAGCCGCGACCTACGAGCAGTACTTC CASSQGVKWRLAATYEQYF
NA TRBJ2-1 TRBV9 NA TGTGCCAGCAGCGTAGGTCAGTATGAGCAGTTCTTC CASSVGQYEQFF
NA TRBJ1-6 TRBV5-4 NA TGTGCCAGCAGCTTGGCGACCCCGGGTTCTCTTTTTTCACCCCTCCACTTT CASSLATPGSLFSPLHF
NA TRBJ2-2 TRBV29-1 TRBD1 TGCAGCGTAAAACACGGGACAGCGAACACCGGGGAGCTGTTTTTT CSVKHGTANTGELFF
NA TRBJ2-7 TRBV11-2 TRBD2 TGTGCCAGCAGCTTAGATCTTGGACTAGCTAACGAGCAGTACTTC CASSLDLGLANEQYF
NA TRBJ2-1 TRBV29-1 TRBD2 TGCAGCGTCCTAACGGGACTAGCGGGGCTCCATGAGCAGTTCTTC CSVLTGLAGLHEQFF
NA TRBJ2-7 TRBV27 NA TGTGCCAGCAGTTTATCTTGGCGGGGGCACTGCGAGCAGTACTTC CASSLSWRGHCEQYF
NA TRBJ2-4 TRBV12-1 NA TGTGCCAGCAGCCTCACCCGGTCCCGGGGGATGCGGGCCAAAAACATTCAGTACTTC CASSLTRSRGMRAKNIQYF
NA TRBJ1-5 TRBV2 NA TGTGCCAGCACCCAACAGGGTCTAGCCCAGCATTTT CASTQQGLAQHF
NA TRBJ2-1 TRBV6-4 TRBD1 TGTGCCAGCACCCAACAGGGGGCATATAAAATTATTAGGGATGAGCAGTTCTTC CASTQQGAYKIIRDEQFF
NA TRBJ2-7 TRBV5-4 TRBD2 TGTGCCAGCAGCTCTGGGACTAGCCGTATGGATGCCTTC CASSSGTSRMDAF
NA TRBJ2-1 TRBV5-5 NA TGTGCCAGCAGCTTGGCGGGAGCGAGCTACAATGAGCAGTTCTTC CASSLAGASYNEQFF
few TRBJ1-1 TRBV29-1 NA TGCAGCGTTGTAAGGGGGTACACTGAAGCTTTCTTT CSVVRGYTEAFF